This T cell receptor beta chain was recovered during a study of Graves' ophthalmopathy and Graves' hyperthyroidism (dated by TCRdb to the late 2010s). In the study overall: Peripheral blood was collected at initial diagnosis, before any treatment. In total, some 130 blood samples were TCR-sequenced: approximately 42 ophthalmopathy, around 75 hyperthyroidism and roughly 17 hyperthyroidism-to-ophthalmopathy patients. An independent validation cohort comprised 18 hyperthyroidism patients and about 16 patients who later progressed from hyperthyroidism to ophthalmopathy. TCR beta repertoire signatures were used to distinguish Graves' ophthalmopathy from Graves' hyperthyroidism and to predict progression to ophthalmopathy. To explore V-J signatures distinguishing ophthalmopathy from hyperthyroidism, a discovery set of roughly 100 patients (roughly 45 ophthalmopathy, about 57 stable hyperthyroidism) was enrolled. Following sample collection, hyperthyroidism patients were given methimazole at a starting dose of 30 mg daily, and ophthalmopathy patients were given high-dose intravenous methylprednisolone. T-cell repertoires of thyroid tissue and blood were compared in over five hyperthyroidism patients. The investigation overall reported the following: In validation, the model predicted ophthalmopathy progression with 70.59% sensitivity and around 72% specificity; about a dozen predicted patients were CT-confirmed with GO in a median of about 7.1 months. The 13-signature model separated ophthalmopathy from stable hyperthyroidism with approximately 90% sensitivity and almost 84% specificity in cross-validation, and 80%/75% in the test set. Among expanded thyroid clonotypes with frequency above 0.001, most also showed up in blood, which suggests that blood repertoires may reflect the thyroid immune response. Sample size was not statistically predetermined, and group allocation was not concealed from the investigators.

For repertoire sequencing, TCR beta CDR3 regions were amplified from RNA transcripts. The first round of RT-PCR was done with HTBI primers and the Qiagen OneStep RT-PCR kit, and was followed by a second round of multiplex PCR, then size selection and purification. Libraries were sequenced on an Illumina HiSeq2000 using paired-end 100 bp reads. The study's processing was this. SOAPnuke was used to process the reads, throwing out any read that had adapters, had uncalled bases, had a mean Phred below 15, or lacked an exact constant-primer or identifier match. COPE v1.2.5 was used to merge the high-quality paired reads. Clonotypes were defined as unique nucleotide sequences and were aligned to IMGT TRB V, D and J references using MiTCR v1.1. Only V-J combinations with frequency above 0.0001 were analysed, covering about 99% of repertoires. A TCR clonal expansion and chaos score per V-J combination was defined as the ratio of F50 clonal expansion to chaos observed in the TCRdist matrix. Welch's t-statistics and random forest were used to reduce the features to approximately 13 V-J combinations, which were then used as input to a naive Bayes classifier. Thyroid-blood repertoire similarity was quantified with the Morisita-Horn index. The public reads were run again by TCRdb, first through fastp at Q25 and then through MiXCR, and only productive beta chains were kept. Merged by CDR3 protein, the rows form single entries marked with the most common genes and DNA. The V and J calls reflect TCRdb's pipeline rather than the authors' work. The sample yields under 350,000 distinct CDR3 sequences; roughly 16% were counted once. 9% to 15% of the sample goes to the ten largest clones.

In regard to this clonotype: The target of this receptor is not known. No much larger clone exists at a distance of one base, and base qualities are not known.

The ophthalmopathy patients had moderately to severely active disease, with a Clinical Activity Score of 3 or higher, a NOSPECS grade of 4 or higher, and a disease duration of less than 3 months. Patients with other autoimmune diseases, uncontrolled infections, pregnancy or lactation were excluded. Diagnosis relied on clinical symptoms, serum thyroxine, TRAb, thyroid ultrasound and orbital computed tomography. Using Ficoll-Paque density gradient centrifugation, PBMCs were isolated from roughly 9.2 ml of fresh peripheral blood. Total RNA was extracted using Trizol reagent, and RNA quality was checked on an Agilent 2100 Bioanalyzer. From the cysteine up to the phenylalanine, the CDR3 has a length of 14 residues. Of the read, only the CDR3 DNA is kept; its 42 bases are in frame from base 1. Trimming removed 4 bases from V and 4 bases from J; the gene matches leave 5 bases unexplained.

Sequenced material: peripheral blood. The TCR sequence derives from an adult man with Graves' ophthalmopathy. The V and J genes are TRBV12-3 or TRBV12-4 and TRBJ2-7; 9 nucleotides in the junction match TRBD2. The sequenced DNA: TGTGCCAGCAGTTCCCCGGGACTAGCATACGAGCAGTACTTC. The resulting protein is CASSSPGLAYEQYF.